This is a list of T cell receptor beta chains from one sample in a study of cytomegalovirus exposure and HLA in healthy donors. Here immunoSEQ multiplex PCR was the method, and the copy in TCRdb shows in-frame clones only, minus some. The sample lists around 110,000 clones; roughly 79% were seen once. Source material: PBMCs. The receptors derive from a woman in her thirties in good health and CMV-seronegative. CDR3s include the opening cysteine and the closing phenylalanine or tryptophan. The D gene is left open where the match is weak. Expanded clones are given a class, and other clones once, few, many or no size at all.

clone_size,d_call,cdr3_length,j_call,v_call,cdr3_aa,cdr3_nt
.,TRBD1,15,TRBJ1-3,TRBV28,CASLTGQGNRNTIYF,TGTGCCAGCCTGACGGGACAGGGCAATAGAAACACCATATATTTT
once,TRBD1,15,TRBJ2-7,TRBV7-3,CASSLTGQGADEQYF,TGTGCCAGCAGCTTAACTGGGCAGGGGGCCGACGAGCAGTACTTC
.,TRBD2,14,TRBJ2-1,TRBV7-2,CASSWSGRGVEQFF,TGTGCCAGCAGCTGGAGCGGGAGAGGGGTTGAGCAGTTCTTC
.,TRBD2,15,TRBJ2-2,TRBV28,CASSFRLAGAGELFF,TGTGCCAGCAGTTTTCGACTAGCGGGGGCGGGGGAGCTGTTTTTT
.,.,15,TRBJ1-4,TRBV2,CASSEASYSGEKLFF,TGTGCCAGCAGTGAAGCTTCGTACAGCGGGGAAAAACTGTTTTTT
few,TRBD1,16,TRBJ1-5,TRBV7-6,CASSLGTGGSNQPQHF,TGTGCCAGCAGCTTAGGGACAGGAGGCAGCAATCAGCCCCAGCATTTT
.,.,16,TRBJ1-1,TRBV4-1,CASSQDPGAGNSEAFF,TGCGCCAGCAGCCAAGATCCAGGGGCTGGGAACTCTGAAGCTTTCTTT
.,.,14,TRBJ2-5,TRBV27,CASSDRLLGETQYF,TGTGCCAGCTCTGACAGGCTCCTTGGGGAGACCCAGTACTTC
.,TRBD1,16,TRBJ1-1,TRBV25-1,CASSESGDRALAEAFF,TGTGCCAGCAGTGAATCCGGTGACAGGGCTCTCGCTGAAGCTTTCTTT
few,.,15,TRBJ2-1,TRBV4-1,CASSLATRLVDEQFF,TGCGCCAGCAGCCTGGCGACTAGGCTCGTGGATGAGCAGTTCTTC
few,.,12,TRBJ1-2,TRBV28,CASSLTVVGYTF,TGTGCCAGCAGTCTTACAGTGGTGGGCTACACCTTC
.,TRBD1,13,TRBJ1-5,TRBV6-5,CASSGTGYQPQHF,TGTGCCAGCAGTGGGACAGGCTATCAGCCCCAGCATTTT
.,TRBD2,16,TRBJ2-1,TRBV5-1,CASSLGGGSSYNEQFF,TGCGCCAGCAGCTTGGGCGGCGGGAGTTCCTACAATGAGCAGTTCTTC
.,.,15,TRBJ1-2,TRBV5-5,CASSLDPDSFYGYTF,TGTGCCAGCAGCTTGGATCCCGACAGTTTCTATGGCTACACCTTC
once,TRBD1,13,TRBJ2-7,TRBV7-2,CASSLTGENEQYF,TGTGCCAGCAGCTTAACAGGGGAGAACGAGCAGTACTTC
.,.,11,TRBJ2-3,TRBV12-5,CASGYGDTQYF,TGTGCTAGTGGTTACGGAGATACGCAGTATTTT
.,TRBD2,15,TRBJ2-7,TRBV6-5,CASSYSSGTTYEQYF,TGTGCCAGCAGTTACTCAAGCGGGACTACCTACGAGCAGTACTTC
.,TRBD1,14,TRBJ2-7,TRBV19,CASSDRDRGYEQYF,TGTGCCAGTAGTGACCGGGACAGGGGGTACGAGCAGTACTTC
.,TRBD1,14,TRBJ1-2,TRBV28,CASSRDDRDYGYTF,TGTGCCAGCAGTAGAGATGACAGGGACTATGGCTACACCTTC
.,TRBD1,15,TRBJ2-1,TRBV2,CASSRGQDAHNEQFF,TGTGCCAGCAGTCGTGGACAGGACGCGCACAATGAGCAGTTCTTC
.,.,16,TRBJ2-1,TRBV5-4,CASSLGSGSSYNEQFF,TGTGCCAGCAGCTTGGGATCTGGGAGCTCCTACAATGAGCAGTTCTTC
.,.,14,TRBJ2-1,TRBV9,CASSVGSGYNEQFF,TGTGCCAGCAGCGTAGGGTCAGGTTACAATGAGCAGTTCTTC
.,.,15,TRBJ2-7,TRBV7-9,CASSPPGLSGREQYF,TGTGCCAGCAGCCCCCCGGGGCTGTCTGGGAGGGAGCAGTACTTC
.,TRBD1,13,TRBJ1-1,TRBV6-6,CASETGRWTEAFF,TGTGCCAGTGAGACAGGGAGGTGGACTGAAGCTTTCTTT
.,.,15,TRBJ1-2,TRBV27,CASSSQWAGGYGYTF,TGTGCCAGCAGTTCGCAGTGGGCGGGTGGCTATGGCTACACCTTC
.,TRBD1,16,TRBJ1-3,TRBV7-8,CASSQRTGLPGNTIYF,TGTGCCAGCAGCCAGCGGACAGGTTTGCCTGGAAACACCATATATTTT
.,.,15,TRBJ2-1,TRBV27,CASSLDWRSGNEQFF,TGTGCCAGCAGTTTAGATTGGCGGAGCGGGAATGAGCAGTTCTTC
.,TRBD1,16,TRBJ2-3,TRBV27,CASSNLGTGSTDTQYF,TGTGCCAGCAGTAACCTCGGGACAGGGAGCACAGATACGCAGTATTTT
few,.,20,TRBJ1-5,TRBV4-2,CASSHFLRQSKSIGNQPQHF,TGTGCCAGCAGCCACTTCCTTCGACAGTCAAAAAGTATCGGCAATCAGCCCCAGCATTTT
.,.,16,TRBJ2-6,TRBV18,CASSPRQDSGANVLTF,TGTGCCAGCTCACCACGTCAGGACTCTGGGGCCAACGTCCTGACTTTC
.,.,16,TRBJ2-3,TRBV10-3,CAISESTGNQVDTQYF,TGTGCCATCAGTGAGTCAACAGGGAATCAGGTAGATACGCAGTATTTT